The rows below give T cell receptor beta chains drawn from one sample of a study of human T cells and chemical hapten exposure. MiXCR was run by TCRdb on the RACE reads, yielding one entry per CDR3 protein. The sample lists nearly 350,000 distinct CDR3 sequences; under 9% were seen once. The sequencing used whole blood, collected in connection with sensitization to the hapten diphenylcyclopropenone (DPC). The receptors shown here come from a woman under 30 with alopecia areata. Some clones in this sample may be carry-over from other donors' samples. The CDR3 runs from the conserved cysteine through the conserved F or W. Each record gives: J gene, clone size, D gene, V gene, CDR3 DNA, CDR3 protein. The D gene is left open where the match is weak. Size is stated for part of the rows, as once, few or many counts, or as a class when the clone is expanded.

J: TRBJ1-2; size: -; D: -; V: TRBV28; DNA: TGTGCCAGCAGTTCGCCCGACACCTATGGCTACACCTTC; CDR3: CASSSPDTYGYTF
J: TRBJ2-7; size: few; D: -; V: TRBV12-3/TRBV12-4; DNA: TGTGCCAGCAGTTTCGAGGACCCCTACGAGCAGTACTTC; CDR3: CASSFEDPYEQYF
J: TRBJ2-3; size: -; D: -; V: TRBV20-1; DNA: TGCAGTGCTAGAGATCAGAAGTTCTTTTCGGGCACAGATACGCAGTATTTT; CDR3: CSARDQKFFSGTDTQYF
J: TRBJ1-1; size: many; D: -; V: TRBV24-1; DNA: TGTGCCACCAGTGATTCAAGGGGCTACACTGAAGCTTTCTTT; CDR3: CATSDSRGYTEAFF
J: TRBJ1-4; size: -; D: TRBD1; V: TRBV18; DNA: TGTGCCAGCTCTACAGGGGGATATTTTGAAAAACTGTTTTTT; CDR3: CASSTGGYFEKLFF
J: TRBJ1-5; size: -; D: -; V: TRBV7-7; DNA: TGTGCTAGCAGCTTAGCGGGGGCAGGGGGCAATCAGCCCCAGCATTTT; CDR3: CASSLAGAGGNQPQHF
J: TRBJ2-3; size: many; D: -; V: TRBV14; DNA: TGTGCCAGCAGCCAAGGGCTCTGGGCAGATACGCAGTATTTT; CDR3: CASSQGLWADTQYF
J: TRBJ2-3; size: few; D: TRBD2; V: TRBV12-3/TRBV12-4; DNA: TGTGCCAGCACCCGGACTAGCGGGCGGGAAACCGGTACGCAGTATTTT; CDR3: CASTRTSGRETGTQYF
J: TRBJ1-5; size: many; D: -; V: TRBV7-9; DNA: TGTGCCAGCAGCCAAGGGGCGGGGGTTAGCAATCAGCCCCAGCATTTT; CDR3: CASSQGAGVSNQPQHF
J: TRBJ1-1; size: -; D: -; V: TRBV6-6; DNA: TGTGCCAGCAGTTACTCCCAGATGACTGAAGCTTTCTTT; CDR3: CASSYSQMTEAFF
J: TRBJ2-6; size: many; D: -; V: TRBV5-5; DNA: TGTGCCAGCAGCTTGCTGCCCGGGCTCTCTGGGGCCAACGTCCTGACTTTC; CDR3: CASSLLPGLSGANVLTF
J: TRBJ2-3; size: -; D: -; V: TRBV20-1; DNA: TGCAGTGCTAGAGTCCCCGGAAGGTCAGATACGCAGTATTTT; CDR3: CSARVPGRSDTQYF
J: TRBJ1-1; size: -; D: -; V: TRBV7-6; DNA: TGTGCCAGCAGCTTAACGCGAGATTTGAACACTGAAGCTTTCTTT; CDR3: CASSLTRDLNTEAFF
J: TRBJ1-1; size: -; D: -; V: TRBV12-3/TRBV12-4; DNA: TGTGCCAGCTCAACTGGGGGGCTCACTGAAGCTTTCTTT; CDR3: CASSTGGLTEAFF
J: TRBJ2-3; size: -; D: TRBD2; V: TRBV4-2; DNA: TGTGCCAGCAGCCAAGATCAAGGCGGGGGGGCCACAGATACGCAGTATTTT; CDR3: CASSQDQGGGATDTQYF
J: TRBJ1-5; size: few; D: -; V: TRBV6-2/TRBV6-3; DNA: TGTGCCAGCAGGCGCACAGGAGACTATCAGCCCCAGCATTTT; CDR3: CASRRTGDYQPQHF
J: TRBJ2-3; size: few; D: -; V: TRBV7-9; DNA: TGTGCCAGCAGCTTAGAAATCAGACCAGATACGCAGTATTTT; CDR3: CASSLEIRPDTQYF
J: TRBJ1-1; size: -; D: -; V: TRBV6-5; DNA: TGTGCCAGCAGTCGGACGGATACGACTGAAGCTTTCTTT; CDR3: CASSRTDTTEAFF
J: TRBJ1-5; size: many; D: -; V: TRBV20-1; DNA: TGCAGTGCTATTCCTCGGGGAAAGGGGGATCAGCCCCAGCATTTT; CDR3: CSAIPRGKGDQPQHF
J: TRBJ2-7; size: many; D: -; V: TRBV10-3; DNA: TGTGCCATCAGCGCAACAGGTTACGAGCAGTACTTC; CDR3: CAISATGYEQYF
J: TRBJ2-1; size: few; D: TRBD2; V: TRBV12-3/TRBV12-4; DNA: TGTGCCAGCAACCTTAGACTAGCGGTTTTCCCCCGGGAGCAGTTCTTC; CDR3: CASNLRLAVFPREQFF
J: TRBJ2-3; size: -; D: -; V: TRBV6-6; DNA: TGTGCCAGCAGTTACGAGGGGGGGGGTAGCACAGATACGCAGTATTTT; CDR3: CASSYEGGGSTDTQYF
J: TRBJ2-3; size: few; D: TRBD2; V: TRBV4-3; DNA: TGCGCCAGCAGCCGGGCTAGCGGGGGGGCTGGCACAGATACGCAGTATTTT; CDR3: CASSRASGGAGTDTQYF
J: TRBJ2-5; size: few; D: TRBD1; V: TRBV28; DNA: TGTGCCAGCAGTACCTGGACAGGGATACAAGAGACCCAGTACTTC; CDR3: CASSTWTGIQETQYF
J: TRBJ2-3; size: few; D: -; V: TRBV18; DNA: TGTGCCAGCACGCAACGAAAAGATTTCACAGATACGCAGTATTTT; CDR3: CASTQRKDFTDTQYF
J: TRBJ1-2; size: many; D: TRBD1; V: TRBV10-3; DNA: TGTGCCATCAGTGAGTCTGGACAGGGGGAGTATGGCTACACCTTC; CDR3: CAISESGQGEYGYTF
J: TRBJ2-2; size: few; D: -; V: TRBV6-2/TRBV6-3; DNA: TGTGCCAGCACCCCCCTTTGGACCGGGGAGCTGTTTTTT; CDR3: CASTPLWTGELFF
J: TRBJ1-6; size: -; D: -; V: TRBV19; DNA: TGTGCCAGTAAAAAGCGGGGTACACCCCTCCACTTT; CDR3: CASKKRGTPLHF
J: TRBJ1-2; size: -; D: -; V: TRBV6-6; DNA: TGTGCCAGCGCTCGCCAGGACGGCTACACCTTC; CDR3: CASARQDGYTF
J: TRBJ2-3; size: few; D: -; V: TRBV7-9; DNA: TGTGCCAGCAGCTCCGCAGCCTCCAGCACAGATACGCAGTATTTT; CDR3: CASSSAASSTDTQYF
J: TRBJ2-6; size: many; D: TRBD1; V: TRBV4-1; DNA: TGCGCCAGCAGCCCCACCGGGACAGGGAGTAACGTCCTGACTTTC; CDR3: CASSPTGTGSNVLTF
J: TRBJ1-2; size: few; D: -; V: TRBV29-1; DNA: TGCAGCGTTGTCGGACAGAATGGACGCTACACCTTC; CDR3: CSVVGQNGRYTF
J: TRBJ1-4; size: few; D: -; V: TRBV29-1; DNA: TGCAGCGTTGACAGGGGAACTAATGAAAAACTGTTTTTT; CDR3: CSVDRGTNEKLFF